The 31 T cell receptor beta chains in this list originate from one sample, sequenced in a study of shared clonotypes between healthy human individuals. Profiled with immunoSEQ multiplex PCR; TCRdb holds only in-frame clones, not every one. The data contain millions of clones, approximately 95% of them singletons. The sample consisted of naive CD4+ T cells from PBMCs. The subset was: CD45RA+ positively selected. The receptors were sampled from a man in his late teens or twenties in good health. Some clones in this sample may be carry-over from other donors' samples.

The V gene is TRBV6-1, the J gene TRBJ2-1; TRBD2 matches 8 bases. With V trimmed by 7 bases and J by 9 bases, 8 bases remained unmatched. From germline, CDR1 is MNHNS and CDR2 SASEGT. The CDR3 sequence is 13 residues long. The CDR3 DNA reads as TGTGCCAGCACACCCGGGACTAGAGGTGAGCAGTTCTTC. This translates into CASTPGTRGEQFF.

The chain links TRBV6-1 to TRBJ1-5; possible D gene TRBD1, 6 bases. V was pared by 6 bases and J by 4 bases, with 16 bases between. Germline CDR1 reads MNHNS; CDR2 reads SASEGT. The CDR3 covers 15 residues. The CDR3 DNA reads as TGTGCCAGCAGAGCAGGGGCAGGGGTAAATCAGCCCCAGCATTTT. Amino acid sequence: CASRAGAGVNQPQHF.

The chain is built from TRBV4-1 and TRBJ2-7; D is possibly TRBD2 (6 bases). There are 16 residues in the CDR3. Trimming left V 1 base short and J 1 base short, with 14 bases between. Germline-derived CDR1 and CDR2 are MGHRA and YSYEKL. CDR3 DNA: TGCGCCAGCAGCCAAGTTATTAGCGGCAGTTCCTACGAGCAGTACTTC. It specifies CASSQVISGSSYEQYF.

This clone came up once. The chain uses TRBV5-1 and TRBJ2-5; TRBD2 matches at 8 bases. In germline, CDR1 is SGHRS, CDR2 YFSETQ. V gave up 4 bases and J gave up 2 bases; unmatched junction bases: 7. The CDR3 runs to 15 residues. The CDR3 DNA reads TGCGCCAGCAGCCCCGGGACTAGGGAGCAAGAGACCCAGTACTTC. This encodes CASSPGTREQETQYF.

The chain has TRBV9 and TRBJ2-1, with 10 bases aligning to TRBD2. The V gene's germline CDR1 is SGDLS and CDR2 YYNGEE. The CDR3 covers 15 residues. Trimming took 0 bases from V and 10 from J; bases not matched to a gene: 7. The CDR3 here is CASSVGGTSEGEQFF. Written as DNA, the CDR3 is TGTGCCAGCAGCGTAGGAGGGACTAGCGAGGGGGAGCAGTTCTTC.

The chain carries TRBV19 and TRBJ2-3, with a possible D match to TRBD2 (6 bases). This CDR3 is 14 amino acids long. Germline CDR1 LNHDA, CDR2 SQIVND (reference sequence). Trimming took 10 bases from V and 2 from J, leaving 16 bases between them. This CDR3 reads CATSNSGTTDTQYF. The CDR3 coding sequence is TGTGCCACCTCGAATAGCGGAACCACAGATACGCAGTATTTT.

The chain's CDR3 is CASSLPPVGQAFF. The CDR3 DNA follows: TGTGCCAGCAGCTTACCCCCGGTAGGTCAAGCTTTCTTT. V usage is TRBV7-6 and J usage is TRBJ1-1; D remains ambiguous. The length of the CDR3 is 13 residues. The germline V gene has CDR1 SGHVS and CDR2 FNYEAQ. V was shortened by 2 bases and J by 9 bases, with 13 bases between the two germline ends.

The chain employs TRBV6-5 and TRBJ1-5, with a tentative D call TRBD1 (5 bases). V was trimmed by 9 bases and J by 4 bases, leaving 10 bases between them. The germline V gene encodes CDR1 MNHEY and CDR2 SVGAGI. The CDR3 is 12 amino acids. In nucleotides, the CDR3 is TGTGCCAGTAACGGGGCTAATCAGCCCCAGCATTTT. Protein sequence: CASNGANQPQHF.

J is TRBJ2-4 and V is TRBV6-5, with 11 nucleotides matching TRBD2. This CDR3 comprises 15 residues. V trimming: 6 bases; J trimming: 6 bases; junction bases outside the gene matches: 7. The V gene's germline CDR1 is MNHEY and CDR2 SVGAGI. The CDR3 region is CASRALSGRGNIQYF. In nucleotides, the CDR3 is TGTGCCAGCAGAGCTCTTAGCGGGAGGGGAAACATTCAGTACTTC.

The CDR3 DNA is TGCGCCAGCAGCCCTACGACAGGGAGGAACATTCAGTACTTC. This encodes CASSPTTGRNIQYF. This chain joins TRBV5-1 and TRBJ2-4; D possibly corresponds to TRBD1 (7 bases). Per germline, CDR1 SGHRS and CDR2 YFSETQ. V lost 4 bases to trimming and J lost 7 bases, with 15 bases between them. CDR3 size: 14 residues. The whole variable domain, filled in from reference TRBV5-1 and TRBJ2-4, reads KAGVTQTPRYLIKTRGQQVTLSCSPISGHRSVSWYQQTPGQGLQFLFEYFSETQRNKGNFPGRFSGRQFSNSRSEMNVSTLELGDSALYLCASSPTTGRNIQYFGAGTRLSVL.

The V and J genes are TRBV5-1 and TRBJ1-2; a possible D gene is TRBD1 (5 bases). The germline V gene encodes CDR1 SGHRS and CDR2 YFSETQ. The CDR3 is 13 amino acids. Deletions cut 2 bases from V and 4 bases from J, with 9 bases between. The CDR3 DNA sequence: TGCGCCAGCAGCTTCAGGGATATCTATGGCTACACCTTC. Its protein product is CASSFRDIYGYTF.

This clone was recorded only once. The J gene is TRBJ1-5, the V gene TRBV7-8; D remains ambiguous. Trimming took off 4 bases at V and 3 bases at J, with 19 bases between the two ends. This CDR3 spans 17 amino acids. CDR1 and CDR2 (germline): SGHVS, FQNEAQ. The CDR3 loop is CASSSTQNRPANQPQHF. The CDR3 DNA is TGTGCCAGCAGCTCCACGCAAAACAGACCCGCCAATCAGCCCCAGCATTTT.

The chain combines TRBV6-5 with TRBJ2-1; D gene ambiguous. Germline V lookup: CDR1 MNHEY, CDR2 SVGAGI. V lost 2 bases and J lost 6, with 11 bases in between. CDR3 length: 14 amino acids. The chain's CDR3 is CASSYGPVVNEQFF. Here the CDR3 DNA reads TGTGCCAGCAGTTACGGACCCGTAGTCAATGAGCAGTTCTTC.

Of note for this clone: Other DNA sequences in the same sample also yield this CDR3. The gene calls are TRBV18 and TRBJ2-7; 9 bases are a match to TRBD2. The V gene's germline CDR1 is KGHSH and CDR2 LQKENI. V was clipped by 6 bases and J by 2 bases; unmatched bases: 5. The CDR3 contains 14 residues. The CDR3 region is CASSPLAGTYEQYF. The CDR3, as DNA: TGTGCCAGCTCTCCTCTAGCGGGAACCTACGAGCAGTACTTC.

The gene calls are TRBV5-1 and TRBJ2-3; D remains ambiguous. This CDR3 has 15 amino acids. From germline, CDR1 is SGHRS and CDR2 YFSETQ. V was cut by 4 bases and J by 6 bases, with 18 bases left in between. Here the CDR3 reads CASSHKAQDVDTQYF. CDR3 DNA: TGCGCCAGCAGCCATAAGGCCCAGGATGTGGATACGCAGTATTTT. The variable domain in full, completed from reference TRBV5-1 and TRBJ2-3, reads KAGVTQTPRYLIKTRGQQVTLSCSPISGHRSVSWYQQTPGQGLQFLFEYFSETQRNKGNFPGRFSGRQFSNSRSEMNVSTLELGDSALYLCASSHKAQDVDTQYFGPGTRLTVL.

The chain combines TRBV9 with TRBJ2-1; D tentatively fits TRBD1 or TRBD2 (5 bases each). With 3 bases removed from V and 0 bases from J, the gap between germline ends came to 13 bases. Germline CDR1 SGDLS, CDR2 YYNGEE. The CDR3 is 16 residues long. The CDR3 here is CASSARGSSSYNEQFF. CDR3 nucleotides: TGTGCCAGCAGCGCACGGGGCTCAAGCTCCTACAATGAGCAGTTCTTC.

This clone appeared once. Additional DNA sequences in this sample encode the identical CDR3. The V call is TRBV18, the J call TRBJ1-1; D is possibly TRBD1 (6 bases). V lost 3 bases, J lost 5 bases, and 13 bases lay in between. The length of the CDR3 is 14 residues. Germline-derived CDR1 and CDR2 are KGHSH and LQKENI. CDR3 nucleotides: TGTGCCAGCTCACCGGTGGGGGCTGGTACTGAAGCTTTCTTT. Its translation is CASSPVGAGTEAFF.

CDR3 DNA sequence: TGTGCCAGCAGTTCCCTGACAGGGCGTACGAAGCAGTACTTC. Protein product: CASSSLTGRTKQYF. The rearrangement joins TRBV2 to TRBJ2-7; 7 bases align to TRBD1. The CDR3 is 14 amino acids. CDR1 is SNHLY, CDR2 FYNNEI, per germline. J lost 8 bases, V lost 5 bases, and 12 bases had no gene match.

A remark on this clone: This specimen includes other DNA sequences encoding the same CDR3. The chain uses TRBV7-3 and TRBJ1-1; a possible D gene is TRBD1 (5 bases). The V and J ends lost 5 bases and 3 bases respectively, with 13 bases between them. Germline V CDR1 and CDR2: SGHTA, FQGTGA. CDR3 length: 14 amino acids. The CDR3 loop reads CASSPTGGDTEAFF. The CDR3 bases are TGTGCCAGCAGCCCCACGGGGGGGGACACTGAAGCTTTCTTT.

To note about this clone: In the same sample, other DNA sequences code for this CDR3. V is TRBV9 and J is TRBJ2-2; 10 bases map to TRBD2. The V gene end was trimmed by 0 bases and the J gene end by 4 bases; junction bases not matched to a gene: 0. The CDR3 covers 15 residues. Germline values: CDR1 SGDLS, CDR2 YYNGEE. The CDR3, as DNA: TGTGCCAGCAGCGTAGGACTAGCGGGCACCGGGGAGCTGTTTTTT. Its protein product is CASSVGLAGTGELFF.

The rearrangement joins TRBV4-2 to TRBJ2-6; D uncertain. V was trimmed by 0 bases and J by 0 bases, leaving 6 bases between them. Per germline, CDR1 LGHNA and CDR2 YNFKEQ. CDR3 length: 16 residues. The CDR3 sequence: CASSQDLSSGANVLTF. DNA for the CDR3: TGTGCCAGCAGCCAAGATCTGAGCTCTGGGGCCAACGTCCTGACTTTC.

As concerns this clone: The same CDR3 can be traced to other DNA sequences in this sample. The chain recombines TRBV30 with TRBJ2-1, with D unclear. This CDR3 contains 13 residues. Deletions cut 0 bases from V and 4 bases from J, with 7 bases between. CDR1 GTSNPN and CDR2 SVGIG come from the germline V gene (reference sequence). The CDR3 sequence: CAWSVGPYNEQFF. CDR3 coding DNA: TGTGCCTGGAGTGTAGGGCCATACAATGAGCAGTTCTTC.

Here the CDR3 reads CAWSTNRQQPQHF. In nucleotides, the CDR3 is TGTGCCTGGAGTACCAACAGGCAGCAGCCCCAGCATTTT. The chain uses TRBV30 and TRBJ1-5; weak D call: TRBD1 (5 bases). The CDR3 runs to 13 residues. The germline gives CDR1 GTSNPN, CDR2 SVGIG (reference sequence). Trimming left V 2 bases short and J 7 bases short, with 12 bases between.

The chain uses TRBV28 and TRBJ1-5; 10 bases are shared with TRBD1. V was clipped by 7 bases and J by 2 bases; unmatched bases: 2. The CDR3 length is 14 residues. Germline V gene sequence: CDR1 MDHEN, CDR2 SYDVKM. The CDR3 loop reads CASMGTGGNQPQHF. DNA of the CDR3: TGTGCCAGCATGGGGACAGGGGGCAATCAGCCCCAGCATTTT.

The chain has TRBV27 and TRBJ2-5; 10 bases agree with TRBD1. Gene TRBJ2-7 matches the end of the DNA better, so the J call may be wrong. This CDR3 has 16 amino acids. Germline V gene lookup returns CDR1 MNHEY and CDR2 SMNVEV (reference sequence). The CDR3 here is CASSIQTGGIPYEQYF. The CDR3 nucleotides are TGTGCCAGCAGTATCCAGACAGGGGGCATCCCCTACGAGCAGTACTTC.

Details on this clone: The same CDR3 can be traced to other DNA sequences in this sample. The CDR3 sequence: CAWSTGDTEAFF. CDR3 in DNA: TGTGCCTGGAGTACGGGAGACACTGAAGCTTTCTTT. V usage is TRBV30 and J usage is TRBJ1-1; no clear D. CDR1 is GTSNPN and CDR2 is SVGIG in the germline V gene (reference sequence). V was clipped by 2 bases and J by 3 bases, with 7 bases between them. The CDR3 sequence is 12 residues long. Supplemented by reference TRBV30 and TRBJ1-1, the full variable domain reads SQTIHQWPATLVQPVGSPLSLECTVEGTSNPNLYWYRQAAGRGLQLLFYSVGIGQISSEVPQNLSASRPQDRQFILSSKKLLLSDSGFYLCAWSTGDTEAFFGQGTRLTVV.

The V call is TRBV5-6, the J call TRBJ1-1; D is possibly TRBD1 (6 bases). Trimming removed 4 bases from V and 4 bases from J, with 20 bases in between. The CDR3 is made up of 16 amino acids. Germline CDR1 reads SGHDT; CDR2 reads YYEEEE. DNA of the CDR3: TGTGCCAGCAGCGCGGGGGGGGCCCCCTGGAGCACTGAAGCTTTCTTT. Translation gives CASSAGGAPWSTEAFF.

The chain recombines TRBV29-1 with TRBJ1-1; D is perhaps TRBD1 (6 bases). CDR3 length equals 12 residues. Germline V gene sequence: CDR1 SQVTM, CDR2 ANQGSEA. V gave up 6 bases and J gave up 11 bases, with 19 bases separating them. CDR3 protein: CSVGTPVVGAFF. For the CDR3, the DNA is TGCAGCGTGGGGACACCCGTGGTAGGGGCTTTCTTT. The full variable domain, rest sourced from reference TRBV29-1 and TRBJ1-1, is SAVISQKPSRDICQRGTSLTIQCQVDSQVTMMFWYRQQPGQSLTLIATANQGSEATYESGFVIDKFPISRPNLTFSTLTVSNMSPEDSSIYLCSVGTPVVGAFFGQGTRLTVV.

This chain joins TRBV5-1 and TRBJ1-2; D not certain. Trimming cost V 2 bases and J 2 bases, with 10 bases left between them. The germline V gene encodes CDR1 SGHRS and CDR2 YFSETQ. This CDR3 contains 14 residues. CDR3 amino acids: CASSFGLANYGYTF. In DNA form, the CDR3 reads TGCGCCAGCAGCTTCGGGCTGGCAAACTATGGCTACACCTTC.

This clone is a singleton in its sample. The rearrangement links TRBV19 to TRBJ1-2, with TRBD1 matching over 10 bases. The CDR3 sequence is 15 residues long. Per germline, CDR1 LNHDA and CDR2 SQIVND (reference sequence). Trimming at V came to 3 bases and at J to 4 bases, leaving 5 bases not matched to a gene. In nucleotides, the CDR3 is TGTGCCAGTAGTATCCGGACAGGGGGACCCTATGGCTACACCTTC. This sequence encodes CASSIRTGGPYGYTF.

In the case of this clone: The same CDR3 also results from other DNA sequences found in this sample. CDR3 sequence: CASSPGAEETQYF. The CDR3, as DNA: TGCGCCAGCAGCCCGGGGGCGGAAGAGACCCAGTACTTC. This chain connects TRBV5-1 to TRBJ2-5; either TRBD1 or TRBD2 may fit D (6 bases each). V lost 4 bases and J 3 bases, leaving 10 bases between the germline ends. Looked up from germline, CDR1 is SGHRS and CDR2 is YFSETQ. The CDR3 extends over 13 amino acids.